The TCR beta chain under discussion was sequenced for a study of shared T cell receptors in the human thymus. Method: immunoSEQ multiplex PCR; TCRdb's copy keeps in-frame clones and lacks some. The data hold under 850,000 clones, with roughly 90% observed a single time. Germline CDR1 SNHLY, CDR2 FYNNEI. The CDR3 sequence is 14 residues long. The ends were cut back, 7 bases at V and 3 bases at J, with 13 bases in the middle. These data were likewise used in another study, on human thymus T cells.

The specimen sequenced was thymocytes. The source is a boy under three years old with a congenital heart defect. The chain employs TRBV2 and TRBJ1-3; TRBD1 might be the D (6 bases). Here the CDR3 reads CASTIGGLGNTIYF. In nucleotides, the CDR3 is TGTGCCAGCACCATCGGGGGGCTTGGAAACACCATATATTTT.